Listed below are T cell receptor beta chains from one sample, sequenced in a study of blood T cell repertoires in COVID-19. This table comes from immunoSEQ multiplex PCR, and its TCRdb copy is limited to in-frame clones, with some not included. The sample carries around 200,000 clones, over 80% recorded once. Sequenced sample: peripheral blood. Receptor source: a woman in her forties with acute or convalescent COVID-19. Each CDR3 is given with its conserved first and last residue. The D gene is left open where the match is weak. Size tells how often a clone was seen (once, few, many) or the class of an expanded clone, and some rows leave it out.

size,D,J,V,CDR3,DNA
many,.,TRBJ2-7,TRBV5-4,CASSRPGDSYEQYF,TGTGCCAGCAGCCGGCCGGGTGATTCCTACGAGCAGTACTTC
.,.,TRBJ2-7,TRBV9,CASSVGGLSPYEQYF,TGTGCCAGCAGCGTAGGGGGCCTTTCCCCCTACGAGCAGTACTTC
.,.,TRBJ2-1,TRBV6-6,CASSPDRTGDEQFF,TGTGCCAGCAGTCCCGATAGGACTGGCGATGAGCAGTTCTTC
.,.,TRBJ2-5,TRBV5-1,CASRSLTGGQETQYF,TGCGCCAGCAGAAGCCTGACAGGCGGCCAAGAGACCCAGTACTTC
.,.,TRBJ2-5,TRBV2,CASSVDRPPPETQYF,TGTGCCAGCAGTGTTGACAGGCCTCCCCCAGAGACCCAGTACTTC
.,.,TRBJ2-1,TRBV4-2,CASSQETGARAHEQFF,TGTGCCAGCAGCCAAGAAACTGGGGCCCGAGCCCATGAGCAGTTCTTC
.,TRBD1,TRBJ2-7,TRBV28,CASRTPGQGWPAEQYF,TGTGCCAGCAGGACGCCGGGACAGGGCTGGCCGGCGGAGCAGTACTTC
.,TRBD2,TRBJ2-1,TRBV4-1,CASSQGPSGGPNEQFF,TGCGCCAGCAGCCAAGGGCCTAGCGGGGGGCCCAATGAGCAGTTCTTC
.,.,TRBJ1-2,TRBV27,CASSLQGNYGYTF,TGTGCCAGCAGTCTTCAGGGCAACTATGGCTACACCTTC
few,TRBD1,TRBJ1-1,TRBV29-1,CSVGQGANTEAFF,TGCAGCGTTGGACAGGGGGCGAACACTGAAGCTTTCTTT
once,.,TRBJ2-1,TRBV7-2,CASSGDGSSYNEQFF,TGTGCCAGCAGCGGGGACGGGAGCTCCTACAATGAGCAGTTCTTC
.,TRBD2,TRBJ2-1,TRBV7-7,CASSLSGGAFGEQFF,TGTGCTAGCAGCCTTAGCGGGGGTGCTTTTGGTGAGCAGTTCTTC
.,TRBD2,TRBJ2-1,TRBV7-9,CASRSGLASLQYNEQFF,TGTGCCAGCAGATCCGGACTAGCCTCCCTCCAATACAATGAGCAGTTCTTC
.,TRBD2,TRBJ2-7,TRBV18,CASSPTSGSNEQYF,TGTGCCAGCTCACCAACTAGCGGGAGCAACGAGCAGTACTTC
.,.,TRBJ1-5,TRBV19,CASSIGRSGNQPQHF,TGTGCCAGTAGTATAGGAAGGAGCGGCAATCAGCCCCAGCATTTT
.,.,TRBJ1-6,TRBV7-9,CASSYHRRGFRPYNSPLHF,TGTGCCAGCAGCTACCATAGGAGAGGCTTCAGACCCTATAATTCACCCCTCCACTTT
.,.,TRBJ2-7,TRBV9,CASSAGTFTYEQYF,TGTGCCAGCAGCGCCGGGACATTCACCTACGAGCAGTACTTC
.,TRBD1,TRBJ1-5,TRBV19,CASSLSGTGSPIHHSNQPQHF,TGTGCCAGTAGTCTATCCGGGACAGGGAGTCCCATACACCATAGCAATCAGCCCCAGCATTTT
few,.,TRBJ2-2,TRBV12-3/TRBV12-4,CASRNTGELFF,TGTGCCAGTAGGAACACCGGGGAGCTGTTTTTT
.,TRBD1,TRBJ2-7,TRBV3-1/TRBV3-2,CASSLQGSSYEQYF,TGTGCCAGCAGCCTACAGGGGTCCTCCTACGAGCAGTACTTC
once,.,TRBJ2-2,TRBV30,CAWIRGQGTGELFF,TGTGCCTGGATCCGGGGCCAGGGGACCGGGGAGCTGTTTTTT
.,.,TRBJ1-1,TRBV9,CASSVESSGYTEAFF,TGTGCCAGCAGCGTAGAATCCAGCGGGTACACTGAAGCTTTCTTT
.,TRBD2,TRBJ2-3,TRBV30,CAWSNGGGASDTQYF,TGTGCCTGGAGTAATGGCGGGGGGGCCTCAGATACGCAGTATTTT
.,.,TRBJ2-4,TRBV24-1,CATSDSSVLAKNIQYF,TGTGCCACCAGTGATTCCTCCGTCTTAGCCAAAAACATTCAGTACTTC
.,.,TRBJ1-2,TRBV7-6,CASSKEGVSGYTF,TGTGCCAGCAGCAAAGAGGGGGTGAGCGGCTACACCTTC
.,.,TRBJ2-2,TRBV11-2,CASSLDRFLRGVAGELFF,TGTGCCAGCAGCTTAGATAGGTTCTTACGGGGAGTCGCCGGGGAGCTGTTTTTT
.,TRBD1,TRBJ2-1,TRBV19,CASSMWQGAYNEQFF,TGTGCCAGTAGTATGTGGCAGGGGGCCTACAATGAGCAGTTCTTC
.,.,TRBJ1-4,TRBV18,CASSPLPGGEKLFF,TGTGCCAGCTCACCACTACCCGGGGGTGAAAAACTGTTTTTT
.,.,TRBJ1-1,TRBV6-5,CASSFEQGLNTEAFF,TGTGCCAGCAGTTTCGAACAGGGACTGAACACTGAAGCTTTCTTT
.,TRBD2,TRBJ2-7,TRBV18,CASSPLRGGTYEQYF,TGTGCCAGCTCACCACTTCGCGGGGGAACGTACGAGCAGTACTTC
.,.,TRBJ2-5,TRBV29-1,CSVGPGEVGETQYF,TGCAGCGTTGGTCCCGGGGAGGTTGGAGAGACCCAGTACTTC
few,.,TRBJ1-1,TRBV4-1,CASRTMGAEAFF,TGCGCCAGCCGTACAATGGGGGCGGAAGCTTTCTTT
.,.,TRBJ2-5,TRBV28,CASSYPVGGRATQYF,TGTGCCAGCAGTTACCCCGTGGGGGGACGTGCGACCCAGTACTTC
.,.,TRBJ1-5,TRBV19,CASSSHGEHQPQHF,TGTGCCAGTAGTAGTCATGGGGAGCATCAGCCCCAGCATTTT
.,.,TRBJ1-1,TRBV6-5,CASSYSKAGRAFF,TGTGCCAGCAGTTACTCGAAAGCAGGTCGGGCTTTCTTT
.,TRBD1,TRBJ2-7,TRBV5-6,CASSLGTGSNEQYF,TGTGCCAGCAGCTTGGGGACAGGGAGTAACGAGCAGTACTTC
few,TRBD1,TRBJ1-6,TRBV6-5,CASTTGTGQSPLHF,TGTGCCAGCACGACCGGGACAGGACAATCACCCCTCCACTTT
.,.,TRBJ1-1,TRBV7-9,CASSLTGSLTEVAFF,TGTGCCAGCAGCTTAACGGGGTCCCTAACCGAAGTAGCTTTCTTT
.,TRBD2,TRBJ2-7,TRBV24-1,CATSPDPSGRDIYEQYF,TGTGCCACCAGTCCCGACCCTAGCGGGAGAGACATCTACGAGCAGTACTTC
.,.,TRBJ1-5,TRBV28,CASTLGGYYSNQPQHF,TGTGCCAGCACCCTAGGAGGGTACTATAGCAATCAGCCCCAGCATTTT